Listed below are T cell receptor beta chains from one sample, sequenced in a study of blood T cell repertoires in COVID-19. Clones were sequenced by immunoSEQ multiplex PCR, and TCRdb holds only the in-frame ones, with some missing. Here the sample spans some 120,000 clones, approximately 85% being singletons. The sequencing input was peripheral blood. Receptors originate from a man aged 30 to 45 with COVID-19, enrolled during active disease. CDR3s include the opening cysteine and the closing phenylalanine or tryptophan. Each record gives: J gene, V gene, D gene, CDR3 protein, CDR3 DNA. A D gene is named only where the DNA matches it firmly.

j_gene: TRBJ1-4
v_gene: TRBV28
d_gene: -
CDR3aa: CASSFGGRADEKLFF
CDR3nt: TGTGCCAGCAGTTTTGGCGGCAGGGCTGATGAAAAACTGTTTTTT

j_gene: TRBJ2-3
v_gene: TRBV7-9
d_gene: -
CDR3aa: CASSSVTGVDTQYF
CDR3nt: TGTGCCAGCAGCTCGGTTACGGGGGTAGATACGCAGTATTTT

j_gene: TRBJ1-1
v_gene: TRBV7-9
d_gene: TRBD1
CDR3aa: CASSARTGGAGTEAFF
CDR3nt: TGTGCCAGCAGCGCTCGGACAGGGGGCGCGGGCACTGAAGCTTTCTTT

j_gene: TRBJ1-5
v_gene: TRBV6-5
d_gene: TRBD1
CDR3aa: CASSYRQGVSNQPQHF
CDR3nt: TGTGCCAGCAGTTACAGACAGGGGGTGAGCAATCAGCCCCAGCATTTT

j_gene: TRBJ2-5
v_gene: TRBV7-2
d_gene: TRBD2
CDR3aa: CASSLAGGGWQTQYF
CDR3nt: TGTGCCAGCAGCTTAGCGGGGGGGGGATGGCAGACCCAGTACTTC

j_gene: TRBJ2-7
v_gene: TRBV20-1
d_gene: -
CDR3aa: CSALTSYEQYF
CDR3nt: TGCAGTGCTCTCACTAGCTACGAGCAGTACTTC

j_gene: TRBJ1-6
v_gene: TRBV18
d_gene: TRBD1
CDR3aa: CASSPIQGAGSPLHF
CDR3nt: TGTGCCAGCTCACCGATACAGGGGGCAGGGTCACCCCTCCACTTT

j_gene: TRBJ1-2
v_gene: TRBV29-1
d_gene: -
CDR3aa: CSATNNYGYTF
CDR3nt: TGCAGCGCCACAAATAACTATGGCTACACCTTC

j_gene: TRBJ2-3
v_gene: TRBV18
d_gene: -
CDR3aa: CASSGGSGKSSDTQYF
CDR3nt: TGTGCCAGCTCAGGGGGGAGCGGAAAGAGTTCAGATACGCAGTATTTT

j_gene: TRBJ1-2
v_gene: TRBV6-4
d_gene: TRBD1
CDR3aa: CASSEGGGSSRGYTF
CDR3nt: TGTGCCAGCAGTGAAGGAGGGGGCTCATCTCGGGGCTACACCTTC